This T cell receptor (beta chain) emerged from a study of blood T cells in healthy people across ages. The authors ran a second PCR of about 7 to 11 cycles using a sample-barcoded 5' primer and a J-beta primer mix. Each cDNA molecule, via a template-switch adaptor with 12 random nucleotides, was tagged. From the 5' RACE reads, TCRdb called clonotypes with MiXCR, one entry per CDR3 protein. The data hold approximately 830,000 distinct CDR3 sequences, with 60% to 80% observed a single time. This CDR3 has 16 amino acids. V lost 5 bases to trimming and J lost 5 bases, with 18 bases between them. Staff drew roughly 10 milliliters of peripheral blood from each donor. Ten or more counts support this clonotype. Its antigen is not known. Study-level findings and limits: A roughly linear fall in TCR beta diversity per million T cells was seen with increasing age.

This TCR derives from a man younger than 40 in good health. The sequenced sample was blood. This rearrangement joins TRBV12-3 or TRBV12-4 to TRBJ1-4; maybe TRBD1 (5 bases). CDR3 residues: CASSGGVQEYNEKLFF. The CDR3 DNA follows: TGTGCCAGCAGTGGGGGGGTTCAGGAGTACAATGAAAAACTGTTTTTT.